A single T cell receptor (beta chain) is shown here with its context. Its antigen is unidentified. The sample originates from a study of T cell clonotyping in hematopoietic cell transplantation. Study in general: Recipients' pretransplant samples followed cytoreduction.

Study conclusions and caveats: Pathologically expanded recipient clonotypes increased progressively from day 30 to day 180 as diversity fell. At the given depth, recipient repertoires were over 95% de novo clonotypes.

Time point specified: recipient sample about 28 days before transplant, after cytoreduction. Blood collection times were about day -28 and days 30, 100, 180 posttransplant. Per germline, CDR1 SGHRS and CDR2 YFSETQ. The V end lost 2 bases, the J end lost 5 bases, and 4 bases lay between the germline ends. This CDR3 region has 11 residues. The table came from immunoSEQ multiplex PCR; TCRdb's copy has only in-frame clones and leaves some out. The table records roughly 34,000 clones, around 95% of them present only once. The sample in question was peripheral blood mononuclear cells, obtained before stem cell transplant. The chain is built from TRBV5-1 and TRBJ2-5; the D is unclear. The source of this sequence is a middle-aged man with chronic myeloid leukemia. Some clones in this sample may be carry-over from other donors' samples. The CDR3 bases are TGCGCCAGCAGCTTACGGGAGACCCAGTACTTC. Residues: CASSLRETQYF.